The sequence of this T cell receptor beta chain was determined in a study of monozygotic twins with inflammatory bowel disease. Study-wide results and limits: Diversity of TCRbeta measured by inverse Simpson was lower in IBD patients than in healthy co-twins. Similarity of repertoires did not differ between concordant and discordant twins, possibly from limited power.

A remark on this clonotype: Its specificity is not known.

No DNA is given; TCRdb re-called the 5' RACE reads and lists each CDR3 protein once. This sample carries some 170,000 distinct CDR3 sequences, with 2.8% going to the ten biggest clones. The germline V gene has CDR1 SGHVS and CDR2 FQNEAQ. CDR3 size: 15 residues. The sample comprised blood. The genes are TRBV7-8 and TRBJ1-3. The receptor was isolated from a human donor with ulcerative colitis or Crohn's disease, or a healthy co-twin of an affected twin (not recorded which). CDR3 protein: CASSLVQGSGNTIYF.